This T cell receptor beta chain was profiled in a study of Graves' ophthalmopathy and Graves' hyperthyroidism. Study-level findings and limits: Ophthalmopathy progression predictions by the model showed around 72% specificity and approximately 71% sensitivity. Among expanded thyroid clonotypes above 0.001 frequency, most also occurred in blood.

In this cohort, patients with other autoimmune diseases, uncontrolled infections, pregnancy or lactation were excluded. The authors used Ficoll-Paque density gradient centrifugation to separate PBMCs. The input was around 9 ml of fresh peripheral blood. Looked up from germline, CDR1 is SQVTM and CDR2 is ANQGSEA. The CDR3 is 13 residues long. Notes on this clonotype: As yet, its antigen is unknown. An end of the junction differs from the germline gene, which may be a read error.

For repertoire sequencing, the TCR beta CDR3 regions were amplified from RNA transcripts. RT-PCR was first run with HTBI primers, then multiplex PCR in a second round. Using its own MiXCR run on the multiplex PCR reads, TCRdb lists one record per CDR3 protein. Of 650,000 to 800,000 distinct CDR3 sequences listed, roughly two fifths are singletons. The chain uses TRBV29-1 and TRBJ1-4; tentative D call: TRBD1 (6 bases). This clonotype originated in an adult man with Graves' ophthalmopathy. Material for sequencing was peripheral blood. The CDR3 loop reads CSVGIGGNGKLFF. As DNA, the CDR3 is TGCAGCGTCGGGATAGGGGGAAATGGAAAACTGTTTTTT.